The rows below give T cell receptor beta chains drawn from one sample of a study of monozygotic twins with inflammatory bowel disease. TCRdb reprocessed the 5' RACE reads and keeps a single row for each CDR3 protein, giving no DNA. The sample has nearly 450,000 distinct CDR3 sequences, and its top ten clones hold about 2.2%. Sample: blood. These receptors were obtained from a human donor with ulcerative colitis or Crohn's disease, or a healthy co-twin of an affected twin (not recorded which). The CDR3 runs from the conserved cysteine through the conserved F or W. The order of the fields is V gene, J gene, CDR3 length, CDR3 protein.

V: TRBV28; J: TRBJ2-3; length: 12; CDR3: CASSSNIGTQYF
V: TRBV5-1; J: TRBJ2-6; length: 14; CDR3: CASSLESGANVLTF
V: TRBV6-6; J: TRBJ1-5; length: 14; CDR3: CASSYGGFDQPQHF
V: TRBV18; J: TRBJ2-1; length: 14; CDR3: CASSLSGGINEQFF
V: TRBV12-3/TRBV12-4; J: TRBJ2-3; length: 15; CDR3: CASSFGPLSTDTQYF
V: TRBV29-1; J: TRBJ2-3; length: 12; CDR3: CSVIPSTDTQYF
V: TRBV7-2; J: TRBJ1-5; length: 14; CDR3: CASSETSINQPQHF
V: TRBV29-1; J: TRBJ2-3; length: 13; CDR3: CSVERSGADTQYF
V: TRBV5-1; J: TRBJ2-3; length: 13; CDR3: CASSLDQTLTQYF
V: TRBV10-3; J: TRBJ2-7; length: 14; CDR3: CAISVAGTSSEQYF
V: TRBV5-5; J: TRBJ1-1; length: 15; CDR3: CASSLGGGRSTEAFF
V: TRBV28; J: TRBJ1-4; length: 14; CDR3: CASSRIRGGEKLFF
V: TRBV12-3/TRBV12-4; J: TRBJ1-1; length: 11; CDR3: CASSFLTEAFF
V: TRBV20-1; J: TRBJ1-4; length: 15; CDR3: CSAGPVTGGGEKLFF
V: TRBV29-1; J: TRBJ2-1; length: 16; CDR3: CSVEDPRRLGNNEQFF
V: TRBV5-6; J: TRBJ1-2; length: 13; CDR3: CASSLNRPYGYTF
V: TRBV20-1; J: TRBJ2-5; length: 14; CDR3: CSARDLKGRETQYF
V: TRBV18; J: TRBJ2-3; length: 15; CDR3: CASSPYGLAENTQYF
V: TRBV6-2/TRBV6-3; J: TRBJ1-1; length: 19; CDR3: CASSYSPRGQDPRGTEAFF
V: TRBV18; J: TRBJ2-1; length: 13; CDR3: CASSPDIGNEQFF
V: TRBV19; J: TRBJ1-2; length: 16; CDR3: CASSSAQGRGNYGYTF
V: TRBV12-3/TRBV12-4; J: TRBJ1-6; length: 15; CDR3: CASSLRPTEDSPLHF